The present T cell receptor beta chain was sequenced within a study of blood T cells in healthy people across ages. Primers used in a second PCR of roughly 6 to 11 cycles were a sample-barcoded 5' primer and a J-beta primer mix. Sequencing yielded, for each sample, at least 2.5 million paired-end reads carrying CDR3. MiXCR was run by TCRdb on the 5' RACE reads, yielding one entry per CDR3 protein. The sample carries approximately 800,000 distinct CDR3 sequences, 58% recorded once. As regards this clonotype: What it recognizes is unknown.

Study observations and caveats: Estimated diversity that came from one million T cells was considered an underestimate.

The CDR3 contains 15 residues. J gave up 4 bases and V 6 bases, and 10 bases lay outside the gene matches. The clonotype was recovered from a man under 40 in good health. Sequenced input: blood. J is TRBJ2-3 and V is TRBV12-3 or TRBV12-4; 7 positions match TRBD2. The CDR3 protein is CASRPSGGASDTQYF. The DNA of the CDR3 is TGTGCCAGCAGACCTAGCGGAGGAGCTTCAGATACGCAGTATTTT.